This entry is about one T cell receptor (beta chain). The V end was cut by 2 bases, the J end by 3 bases, with 8 bases between. CDR3 size: 13 residues. Germline V gene sequence: CDR1 SGHTA, CDR2 FQGNSA. This entry belongs to a study of OX40 agonist ivuxolimab in advanced cancers. The method was immunoSEQ multiplex PCR; TCRdb's version includes in-frame clones alone and lacks a portion of them. The sample consists of 52,000 or so clones, 93% of them appearing once. The specimen was CD4+ or CD8+ T cells sorted from blood, collected in a trial of the OX40 agonist ivuxolimab. V is TRBV7-2 and J is TRBJ2-7; D unresolved. This clonotype was obtained from an adult with an advanced solid tumor such as melanoma, head and neck, liver or kidney cancer. CDR3 loop: CASSLSKLYEQYF. CDR3 bases: TGTGCCAGCAGCTTATCCAAACTCTACGAGCAGTACTTC.